A selection of T cell receptor beta chains follows, all from one sample in a study of cytotoxic CD8 clonotypes in ibrutinib-treated CLL. Only in-frame clones appear in the TCRdb table, and some are missing; sequencing was by immunoSEQ multiplex PCR. The profile covers about 160,000 clones, with approximately 91% appearing a single time and 3% to 3.5% taken by the ten largest. Sequencing was performed on PBMCs, taken at disease progression, from a patient treated with ibrutinib. The source is a human donor with chronic lymphocytic leukemia. CDR3s include the opening cysteine and the closing phenylalanine or tryptophan. The D gene is left open where the match is weak.

D	J	V	DNA	CDR3
-	TRBJ2-5	TRBV25-1	TGTGCCAGCAGTGAACTGCGGCCGAACCAAGAGACCCAGTACTTC	CASSELRPNQETQYF
-	TRBJ2-5	TRBV18	TGTGCCAGCTCACCGATCGATGCCTACGGTCCCCAGTACTTC	CASSPIDAYGPQYF
TRBD2	TRBJ2-1	TRBV25-1	TGTGCCAGCAGTGAATCACTAGCGGGGGGAGATGAGCAGTTCTTC	CASSESLAGGDEQFF
-	TRBJ1-2	TRBV4-1	TGCGCCAGCAGCCCTCGAGTTCGGGAGGCAGAGTATGGCTACACCTTC	CASSPRVREAEYGYTF
TRBD2	TRBJ2-7	TRBV6-1	TGTGCCAGCAGGGAGCGGGAGGGCCTAGCCGAGCAGTACTTC	CASREREGLAEQYF
-	TRBJ1-2	TRBV19	TGTGCCAGTACCCTAGTCTTGGCAGTCGTAGGCGGCTACACCTTC	CASTLVLAVVGGYTF
TRBD2	TRBJ2-7	TRBV9	TGTGCCAGCAGCGAAGAACTAGCGGGAGTTTTTCGAGAGCAGTACTTC	CASSEELAGVFREQYF
TRBD2	TRBJ2-7	TRBV4-2	TGTGCCAGCAGCCAAGATGGGACTAGACCCTACGAGCAGTACTTC	CASSQDGTRPYEQYF
TRBD1	TRBJ1-2	TRBV7-8	TGTGCCAGCAGCTTAGAGTCAGGGGGCGAATACTATGGCTACACCTTC	CASSLESGGEYYGYTF
-	TRBJ1-4	TRBV18	TGTGCCAGCTCATCCGGAGTGGGGGCAACTAATGAAAAACTGTTTTTT	CASSSGVGATNEKLFF
-	TRBJ1-1	TRBV15	TGTGCCACCAGCACGGTGAGATGGGTGAACACTGAAGCTTTCTTT	CATSTVRWVNTEAFF
TRBD1	TRBJ2-7	TRBV27	TGTGCCAGCAGGCTACCGGGACAGGGATACTACGAGCAGTACTTC	CASRLPGQGYYEQYF
-	TRBJ2-2	TRBV6-1	TGTGCCAGCACCCTAGGGGATATGGGCGGGGAGCTGTTTTTT	CASTLGDMGGELFF
TRBD1	TRBJ1-5	TRBV7-9	TGTGCCAGCAGCTTAGCCCCGACAGGGGCGCCGAGGGATCAGCCCCAGCATTTT	CASSLAPTGAPRDQPQHF
-	TRBJ1-5	TRBV9	TGTGCCAGCAGCGTAGGGACAGCCCCTCAGCCCCAGCATTTT	CASSVGTAPQPQHF
TRBD2	TRBJ2-5	TRBV6-5	TGTGCCAGCAGTTACTCTCCAACTACAGCGGGAGAAACCCAGTACTTC	CASSYSPTTAGETQYF